This T cell receptor (beta chain) was observed in a study of CD8 T cells in ankylosing spondylitis. TCRdb reprocessed the 5' RACE reads via MiXCR and lists one record per CDR3 protein. The sample lists some 240,000 distinct CDR3 sequences; around 7.8% were seen once. J lost 3 bases, V lost 4 bases, and 8 bases had no gene match. Germline values: CDR1 SEHNR, CDR2 FQNEAQ (reference sequence). CDR3 size: 16 residues. This clonotype was counted at least ten times. The sample consisted of blood, either unsorted or a sorted T cell fraction (not recorded which). The sequence derives from a male donor with ankylosing spondylitis or in good health (not recorded which). The V and J genes are TRBV7-9 and TRBJ2-1, with 8 bases lining up with TRBD2. The CDR3 DNA sequence: TGTGCCAGCAGCTCCAAACTAGCGGTTTACTACAATGAGCAGTTCTTC. Protein product: CASSSKLAVYYNEQFF.